This passage covers 23 T cell receptor beta chains from one sample sequenced in a study of CD8 T cells in ankylosing spondylitis. TCRdb analysed the 5' RACE reads with MiXCR anew, one entry per CDR3 protein. The data show under 200,000 distinct CDR3 sequences, 9.8% seen once. The material sequenced was blood, either unsorted or a sorted T cell fraction (not recorded which). Source of these receptors: a female donor with ankylosing spondylitis or in good health (not recorded which).

Ten or more counts support this clonotype. V usage is TRBV5-6 and J usage is TRBJ2-2, with D uncertain. CDR1 and CDR2 (germline): SGHDT, YYEEEE. V shed 3 bases and J shed 6 bases, with 9 bases lying between them. This CDR3 has 13 amino acids. CDR3 nucleotides: TGTGCCAGCAGCTCCGTATCCTCCGGGGAGCTGTTTTTT. It specifies CASSSVSSGELFF.

This clonotype has a count of ten or more. The rearrangement uses TRBV23-1 and TRBJ2-7, with TRBD2 matching 8 bases. TRBV23-1 is filed as an ORF, its function uncertain. V was pared by 1 base and J by 2 bases, with 10 bases of the junction left unmatched. This CDR3 has 17 residues. Here the CDR3 DNA reads TGCGCCAGCAGTCAATACTTAAGCGGGAGTGTAACCTACGAGCAGTACTTC. This codes for CASSQYLSGSVTYEQYF.

This clonotype turned up a few times. This sequence joins TRBV4-1 and TRBJ2-3; TRBD2 aligns across 13 bases. The CDR3 contains 16 residues. The germline gives CDR1 MGHRA, CDR2 YSYEKL. V shed 3 bases and J 4 bases; nucleotides not matched to a gene: 4. The CDR3 coding sequence is TGCGCCAGCAGCCAGTTGACTAGCGGGAGGCCAGATACGCAGTATTTT. As protein: CASSQLTSGRPDTQYF.

This clonotype came up a few times. This chain uses TRBV5-6 with TRBJ1-1; D uncertain. From germline, CDR1 is SGHDT and CDR2 YYEEEE. Trimming pared 2 bases from V and 2 bases from J, leaving 13 bases between. This CDR3 is 15 amino acids long. The CDR3 sequence: CASSFSGLRNTEAFF. CDR3 nucleotides: TGTGCCAGCAGCTTTTCTGGGCTGCGAAACACTGAAGCTTTCTTT.

This clonotype appeared a few times. The rearrangement joins TRBV25-1 to TRBJ1-1, with 9 bases that match TRBD1. This CDR3 has 13 amino acids. V gave up 7 bases and J gave up 1 base; unmatched junction bases: 1. Germline CDR1 reads MGHDK; CDR2 reads SYGVNS. In nucleotides, the CDR3 is TGTGCCAGCATGGGACAGGGGAACACTGAAGCTTTCTTT. It yields the protein CASMGQGNTEAFF. The entire variable domain, with the rest obtained from reference TRBV25-1 and TRBJ1-1, is as follows: EADIYQTPRYLVIGTGKKITLECSQTMGHDKMYWYQQDPGMELHLIHYSYGVNSTEKGDLSSESTVSRIRTEHFPLTLESARPSHTSQYLCASMGQGNTEAFFGQGTRLTVV.

This clonotype was seen a handful of times. The chain employs TRBV9 and TRBJ2-5; tentatively, D is TRBD1 (5 bases). The CDR3 spans 13 residues. The V gene lost 0 bases and the J gene lost 3 bases, with 6 bases spanning the gap. Looked up from germline, CDR1 is SGDLS and CDR2 is YYNGEE. In DNA form, the CDR3 reads TGTGCCAGCAGCGTAGTAGGGGAAGAGACCCAGTACTTC. Amino acid sequence: CASSVVGEETQYF.

The sample holds many counts of this clonotype. The genes are TRBV12-3 or TRBV12-4 and TRBJ2-1; D perhaps matches TRBD1 (7 bases). CDR3 length: 15 residues. V was clipped by 3 bases and J by 1 base, with 10 bases between them. The CDR3 spells CASSFAGGSYNEQFF. The CDR3 region has the DNA TGTGCCAGCAGTTTTGCAGGGGGGTCCTACAATGAGCAGTTCTTC.

J is TRBJ1-2 and V is TRBV30; TRBD1 is a possible D gene (5 bases). This CDR3 has 14 amino acids. Per germline, CDR1 GTSNPN and CDR2 SVGIG (reference sequence). V was cut by 3 bases and J by 6 bases, with 17 bases left in between. CDR3 protein: CAWRGPDNKDGYTF. The CDR3 DNA reads TGTGCCTGGAGGGGACCCGATAATAAGGATGGCTACACCTTC. The whole variable domain, filled in from reference TRBV30 and TRBJ1-2, reads SQTIHQWPATLVQPVGSPLSLECTVEGTSNPNLYWYRQAAGRGLQLLFYSVGIGQISSEVPQNLSASRPQDRQFILSSKKLLLSDSGFYLCAWRGPDNKDGYTFGSGTRLTVV.

This clonotype is judged medium-sized. The chain links TRBV6-2 or TRBV6-3 to TRBJ2-1; D gene unclear. Trimming took 0 bases from V and 7 from J, leaving 10 bases between them. The CDR3 totals 14 residues. The germline V gene has CDR1 MNHEY and CDR2 SVGEGT. Here the CDR3 DNA reads TGTGCCAGCAGTTACTCTGTCCTGAGGAATGAGCAGTTCTTC. As protein: CASSYSVLRNEQFF.

This clonotype was counted only a few times. The genes are TRBV2 and TRBJ2-2; TRBD2 is a possible D gene (6 bases). The V end was cut by 8 bases, the J end by 5 bases, with 15 bases between. The CDR3 spans 14 residues. Per germline, CDR1 SNHLY and CDR2 FYNNEI. Here the CDR3 DNA reads TGTGCCAGCGAGGAGGGCCGGTATACCGGGGAGCTGTTTTTT. It translates to CASEEGRYTGELFF. Complete variable domain (other parts from reference TRBV2 and TRBJ2-2): EPEVTQTPSHQVTQMGQEVILRCVPISNHLYFYWYRQILGQKVEFLVSFYNNEISEKSEIFDDQFSVERPDGSNFTLKIRSTKLEDSAMYFCASEEGRYTGELFFGEGSRLTVL.

This clonotype has just a few counts. V and J are TRBV11-2 and TRBJ2-3; D is undetermined. CDR1 is SGHAT and CDR2 is FQNNGV in the germline V gene. The CDR3 is 14 amino acids. V lost 0 bases and J lost 5, with 9 bases in between. The CDR3 DNA reads TGTGCCAGCAGCTTAGATCTCCAAGGAGATACGCAGTATTTT. Translation gives CASSLDLQGDTQYF.

This clonotype has only a few counts. A read error may account for a junction end that differs from germline. The rearrangement uses TRBV23-1 and TRBJ1-5; 9 nucleotides align to TRBD1. TRBV23-1 is annotated as an ORF whose role is uncertain. The CDR3 has 17 amino acids. The CDR3 here is CASSQPYRGRRSQPQHF. The CDR3 region has the DNA TGCGCCAGCAGTCAACCTTACAGGGGGCGACGTTCCCAGCCTCAGCATTTT.

This clonotype was counted at least ten times. The rearrangement joins TRBV7-9 to TRBJ2-7; 7 bases match TRBD1. This CDR3 region has 15 residues. Trimming at V came to 1 base and at J to 2 bases, leaving 5 bases not matched to a gene. CDR1 is SEHNR and CDR2 is FQNEAQ in the germline V gene (reference sequence). CDR3 in DNA: TGTGCCAGCAGCTTAGAAGGGACAGCTCCCTACGAGCAGTACTTC. This encodes CASSLEGTAPYEQYF.

This clonotype has a single count. The chain has TRBV7-6 and TRBJ2-1; 7 nucleotides line up with TRBD2. The CDR3 spans 15 residues. CDR1 SGHVS and CDR2 FNYEAQ come from the germline V gene. V shed 1 base and J 8 bases; nucleotides not matched to a gene: 8. The CDR3: CASSLGGGPIDEQFF. CDR3 nucleotides: TGTGCCAGCAGCTTAGGGGGAGGGCCTATAGATGAGCAGTTCTTC.

V gene TRBV29-1 combines with J gene TRBJ2-3, with 10 bases fitting TRBD2. Germline loops: CDR1 SQVTM, CDR2 ANQGSEA. V shed 6 bases and J 4 bases; nucleotides not matched to a gene: 10. This CDR3 contains 15 residues. The CDR3 DNA is TGCAGCGTAAAAGGAAGCGGGAGGGCCGCAGATACGCAGTATTTT. It codes for CSVKGSGRAADTQYF.

CDR3 sequence (DNA): TGTGCCAGCAGCGTGGGTGCTAACTATGGCTACACCTTC. Translated, it gives CASSVGANYGYTF. The chain couples TRBV12-3 or TRBV12-4 to TRBJ1-2; D unclear. The CDR3 contains 13 residues. V was trimmed by 6 bases and J by 0 bases, leaving 8 bases between them.

The rearrangement links TRBV15 to TRBJ2-2; 8 nucleotides align to TRBD2. V shed 9 bases, J shed 4 bases, and the junction held 10 bases outside the gene matches. This CDR3 has 15 residues. In germline, CDR1 is LNHNV, CDR2 YYDKDF (reference sequence). The CDR3 is CATSHGGGTTGELFF. The CDR3 DNA reads as TGTGCCACTAGCCACGGGGGGGGGACCACCGGGGAGCTGTTTTTT.

There are many counts of this clonotype. The chain combines TRBV7-9 with TRBJ1-2; D is perhaps TRBD1 (5 bases). CDR3 length equals 14 residues. Germline V gives CDR1 SEHNR, CDR2 FQNEAQ (reference sequence). V was clipped by 5 bases and J by 4 bases, with 14 bases between them. Here the CDR3 DNA reads TGTGCCAGCAGCCCCGCGGGGGGGAGCTATGGCTACACCTTC. As protein: CASSPAGGSYGYTF. The variable domain in full, with the rest retrieved from reference TRBV7-9 and TRBJ1-2, is DTGVSQNPRHKITKRGQNVTFRCDPISEHNRLYWYRQTLGQGPEFLTYFQNEAQLEKSRLLSDRFSAERPKGSFSTLEIQRTEQGDSAMYLCASSPAGGSYGYTFGSGTRLTVV.

The genes are TRBV20-1 and TRBJ2-7; D is uncertain. With 0 bases removed from V and 2 bases from J, the gap between germline ends came to 8 bases. Germline V gene lookup returns CDR1 DFQATT and CDR2 SNEGSKA (reference sequence). This CDR3 spans 13 amino acids. The CDR3 coding sequence is TGCAGTGCTAGAGATTTAGTAGCCTACGAGCAGTACTTC. Its translation: CSARDLVAYEQYF.

This clonotype appeared a few times. This chain connects TRBV18 to TRBJ2-5, with a possible D match to TRBD1 (5 bases). CDR3 size: 13 residues. The V end was cut by 0 bases, the J end by 3 bases, with 5 bases between. Germline-derived CDR1 and CDR2 are KGHSH and LQKENI. Here the CDR3 DNA reads TGTGCCAGCTCACCACCGACAGAAGAGACCCAGTACTTC. Protein: CASSPPTEETQYF.

The table lists this clonotype with many counts. The gene calls are TRBV5-6 and TRBJ2-3, with a tentative D call TRBD1 (6 bases). CDR1 and CDR2 from the germline V gene are SGHDT and YYEEEE. This CDR3 has 13 amino acids. V lost 4 bases, J lost 7 bases, and 13 bases lay in between. The CDR3 loop reads CASSILQGNTQYF. The CDR3 region has the DNA TGTGCCAGCAGCATCCTACAGGGTAATACGCAGTATTTT.

This clonotype was counted a few times. V usage is TRBV2 and J usage is TRBJ2-3; D not certain. Trimming removed 1 base at V and 6 bases at J, with 14 bases between. The CDR3 loop spans 15 amino acids. Germline CDR1 is SNHLY and CDR2 is FYNNEI. The CDR3, as DNA: TGTGCCAGCAGTGAAGAACTCGGTTACGTTGATACGCAGTATTTT. This gives the protein CASSEELGYVDTQYF. Full variable domain (rest looked up from reference TRBV2 and TRBJ2-3): EPEVTQTPSHQVTQMGQEVILRCVPISNHLYFYWYRQILGQKVEFLVSFYNNEISEKSEIFDDQFSVERPDGSNFTLKIRSTKLEDSAMYFCASSEELGYVDTQYFGPGTRLTVL.

The chain employs TRBV9 and TRBJ2-1; 14 positions agree with TRBD2. Trimming removed 4 bases from V and 7 bases from J; junction bases left unmatched: 16. Per the germline V gene, CDR1 is SGDLS and CDR2 is YYNGEE. CDR3 length: 19 amino acids. The CDR3 sequence: CASSRTPRLAGGPSNEQFF. The CDR3 bases are TGTGCCAGCAGCCGCACCCCTAGACTAGCGGGAGGGCCGAGTAATGAGCAGTTCTTC. Based on the CDR3 plus reference TRBV9 and TRBJ2-1, the full variable domain is DSGVTQTPKHLITATGQRVTLRCSPRSGDLSVYWYQQSLDQGLQFLIQYYNGEERAKGNILERFSAQQFPDLHSELNLSSLELGDSALYFCASSRTPRLAGGPSNEQFFGPGTRLTVL.